This T cell receptor (beta chain) emerged from a study of early T cells in non-severe SARS-CoV-2 infection. About the study: Chains from this unsorted whole-blood bulk RNA could not be paired.

The V gene end was trimmed by 5 bases and the J gene end by 2 bases; junction bases not matched to a gene: 8. Looked up from germline, CDR1 is LGHDT and CDR2 is YNNKEL (reference sequence). The CDR3 has 16 amino acids. This clonotype was seen more than once but under ten times. Unique molecular identifiers tagged individual cDNA molecules. Each CDR3 protein is one row after TCRdb ran MiXCR on the 5' RACE reads. The table lists approximately 80,000 distinct CDR3 sequences, over 9.5% of them singletons. The chain links TRBV3-1 to TRBJ2-3; 9 bases map to TRBD2. This sequence was found in an adult who was a healthcare worker with PCR-confirmed SARS-CoV-2 infection or an uninfected control (not recorded which). Material for sequencing was whole blood. DNA for the CDR3: TGTGCCAGCAGCACCCGACTAGCGGAGGCCACAGATACGCAGTATTTT. It specifies CASSTRLAEATDTQYF.